Presented here are 21 T cell receptor beta chains from one specimen sequenced in a study of beta chain features in type 1 diabetes (dated by TCRdb to between 2018 and 2020). Library generation was performed with the immunoSEQ multiplex PCR assay. The High Capacity cDNA Reverse Transcription Kit was used to reverse transcribe all of the isolated RNA, meaning that expressed TCRB transcripts were what got sequenced. Not all clones reach the TCRdb copy of this immuneACCESS table, which keeps in-frame sequences only. Checked studies attribute under half of the gap to unresolved V genes and leave the rest unexplained. For this sample there are 200,000 to 250,000 clones; 9.6% appear just once. Of the sample, 0.03% to 0.035% falls within the top ten clones. Sequences were obtained from naive CD4+ T cells from blood. The cell subset or site tag for this specimen amounts to: true naive CD4+ T cells. The receptors come from a woman between 18 and 29 years old in good health.

The genes are TRBV11-3 and TRBJ2-1; D gene unclear. The CDR3 sequence is 14 residues long. Germline V gives CDR1 SGHNT, CDR2 YENEEA. V lost 0 bases to trimming and J lost 6 bases, with 9 bases between them. The CDR3 DNA reads as TGTGCCAGCAGCTTAGATCAGCGCAGCAATGAGCAGTTCTTC. Amino acid sequence: CASSLDQRSNEQFF. Full variable domain (missing parts from reference TRBV11-3 and TRBJ2-1): EAGVVQSPRYKIIEKKQPVAFWCNPISGHNTLYWYLQNLGQGPELLIRYENEEAVDDSQLPKDRFSAERLKGVDSTLKIQPAELGDSAVYLCASSLDQRSNEQFFGPGTRLTVL.

In its sample, this clone was seen a few times. The J gene is TRBJ2-3, the V gene TRBV30; 13 bases line up with TRBD2. V lost 2 bases, J lost 5 bases, and 10 bases stayed unmatched. CDR3 length equals 17 residues. Germline values: CDR1 GTSNPN, CDR2 SVGIG (reference sequence). The chain's CDR3 is CAWSTSGRAWDLDTQYF. The CDR3 bases are TGTGCCTGGAGTACTAGCGGGAGGGCCTGGGATTTAGATACGCAGTATTTT.

The chain uses TRBV18 and TRBJ1-3, with D perhaps matching TRBD1 (6 bases). Trimming cost V 3 bases and J 0 bases, with 15 bases left between them. This CDR3 contains 17 residues. Per the germline V gene, CDR1 is KGHSH and CDR2 is LQKENI. The CDR3 region is CASSPLGGQSSGNTIYF. CDR3 nucleotides: TGTGCCAGCTCACCCTTGGGCGGACAGAGCTCTGGAAACACCATATATTTT.

The chain couples TRBV5-6 to TRBJ2-1, with D uncertain. Germline lookup yields CDR1 SGHDT and CDR2 YYEEEE. V dropped 4 bases and J dropped 10 bases, with 12 bases sitting between them. CDR3 length: 12 residues. CDR3 residues: CASSRRSGEQFF. CDR3 DNA sequence: TGTGCCAGCAGCCGCCGTTCAGGCGAGCAGTTCTTC.

This clone was observed a handful of times. V usage is TRBV14 and J usage is TRBJ1-1, with no clear D. Germline-derived CDR1 and CDR2 are SGHDN and FVKESK. CDR3 length equals 14 residues. V was cut by 1 base and J by 10 bases, with 16 bases left in between. CDR3 nucleotides: TGTGCCAGCAGCCAAGTGGCAGGTGGTAAAGGAGCTTTCTTT. Translation: CASSQVAGGKGAFF. Based on the CDR3 plus reference TRBV14 and TRBJ1-1, the full variable domain is EAGVTQFPSHSVIEKGQTVTLRCDPISGHDNLYWYRRVMGKEIKFLLHFVKESKQDESGMPNNRFLAERTGGTYSTLKVQPAELEDSGVYFCASSQVAGGKGAFFGQGTRLTVV.

This CDR3 is CASSLEGTGTEAFF. The DNA of the CDR3 is TGTGCCAGCAGCTTAGAGGGGACAGGCACTGAAGCTTTCTTT. The chain couples TRBV7-2 to TRBJ1-1; 8 bases are a match to TRBD1. The CDR3 runs 14 residues. Trimming cost V 1 base and J 4 bases; bases outside gene matches: 2. Per germline, CDR1 SGHTA and CDR2 FQGNSA.

The chain combines TRBV5-4 with TRBJ2-2; 7 bases map to TRBD1. The V and J ends lost 4 bases and 2 bases, in that order; junction bases with no gene match: 11. Germline-derived CDR1 and CDR2 are SGHNT and YYREEE (reference sequence). The CDR3 runs to 17 residues. The CDR3 here is CASSTGQRTGNTGELFF. CDR3 nucleotide sequence: TGTGCCAGCAGCACGGGACAGCGTACAGGCAACACCGGGGAGCTGTTTTTT.

This chain joins TRBV7-6 and TRBJ2-3, with 10 nucleotides matching TRBD2. Trimming took 5 bases from V and 2 from J; bases not matched to a gene: 7. Germline V gives CDR1 SGHVS, CDR2 FNYEAQ. The CDR3 length is 16 residues. The CDR3 nucleotides are TGTGCCAGCAGCAAGGGACTAGCGACCTACACAGATACGCAGTATTTT. Encoded protein: CASSKGLATYTDTQYF.

In its sample, this clone was seen a few times. J is TRBJ1-4 and V is TRBV6-5, with D perhaps TRBD1 (5 bases). Germline V gives CDR1 MNHEY, CDR2 SVGAGI. Deletions cut 4 bases from V and 5 bases from J, with 8 bases between. The length of the CDR3 is 13 residues. The chain's CDR3 is CASSSRGNEKLFF. CDR3 nucleotides: TGTGCCAGCAGTTCAAGGGGAAATGAAAAACTGTTTTTT.

The chain is built from TRBV5-4 and TRBJ2-7; TRBD2 matches 8 bases. Trimming cost V 0 bases and J 5 bases; bases outside gene matches: 4. Germline V gene lookup returns CDR1 SGHNT and CDR2 YYREEE (reference sequence). This CDR3 contains 14 residues. CDR3 coding DNA: TGTGCCAGCAGCTTGGTAGCGGGAAGCGACGAGCAGTACTTC. It specifies CASSLVAGSDEQYF.

CDR3 DNA: TGCGCCAGCAGCCTCCTTGGGACTAGCGGGAGTCCAACTTTGGCGAATGAGCAGTTCTTC. It yields the protein CASSLLGTSGSPTLANEQFF. The chain carries TRBV5-1 and TRBJ2-1; 14 bases agree with TRBD2. CDR1 is SGHRS and CDR2 is YFSETQ in the germline V gene. The CDR3 length is 20 residues. V gave up 4 bases and J gave up 7 bases; unmatched junction bases: 19.

The chain uses TRBV4-1 and TRBJ2-3, with 7 bases matching TRBD2. V shed 1 base, J shed 2 bases, and the junction held 6 bases outside the gene matches. Germline V gene data show CDR1 as MGHRA and CDR2 as YSYEKL. This CDR3 comprises 16 residues. This CDR3 is CASSQVGGYITDTQYF. For the CDR3, the DNA is TGCGCCAGCAGCCAAGTCGGGGGGTACATCACAGATACGCAGTATTTT.

The rearrangement joins TRBV18 to TRBJ2-7, with a possible D match to TRBD1 (5 bases). CDR1 KGHSH and CDR2 LQKENI come from the germline V gene. Trimming shortened V by 2 bases and J by 5 bases, and 10 bases separated the two germline ends. The CDR3 is 13 amino acids. The CDR3 DNA follows: TGTGCCAGCTCACCAAGGACATATGACGAGCAGTACTTC. Its protein product is CASSPRTYDEQYF.

This clone showed up just a few times. This same CDR3 is encoded by further DNA sequences in the sample. The chain couples TRBV5-1 to TRBJ2-1; TRBD2 matches at 11 bases. In germline, CDR1 is SGHRS, CDR2 YFSETQ. This CDR3 contains 15 residues. The V gene end was trimmed by 5 bases and the J gene end by 6 bases; junction bases not matched to a gene: 7. CDR3 DNA: TGCGCCAGCAGAGGACTTAGCGGGAGGGCCAATGAGCAGTTCTTC. It codes for CASRGLSGRANEQFF.

This clone was detected only a few times. The rearrangement uses TRBV30 and TRBJ2-5; 8 bases line up with TRBD2. V shed 8 bases and J 6 bases; nucleotides not matched to a gene: 8. Germline values: CDR1 GTSNPN, CDR2 SVGIG (reference sequence). The CDR3 runs 12 residues. This chain's CDR3 is CAAGLVSKTQYF. CDR3 nucleotides: TGTGCCGCGGGACTAGTTTCGAAGACCCAGTACTTC.

In its sample, this clone was seen a few times. The chain is built from TRBV30 and TRBJ2-5; 7 positions agree with TRBD2. CDR3 length: 12 residues. Trimming took 4 bases from V and 1 from J; bases not matched to a gene: 0. CDR1 and CDR2 from the germline V gene are GTSNPN and SVGIG (reference sequence). CDR3 region: CAWTSGQETQYF. DNA of the CDR3: TGTGCCTGGACTAGCGGCCAAGAGACCCAGTACTTC.

The chain employs TRBV5-4 and TRBJ1-2; 9 nucleotides agree with TRBD1. CDR3 length: 16 amino acids. Looked up from germline, CDR1 is SGHNT and CDR2 is YYREEE (reference sequence). V trimming: 5 bases; J trimming: 2 bases; junction bases outside the gene matches: 10. DNA of the CDR3: TGTGCCAGCAGGCAAGCGGGACAGGGAGTAAACTATGGCTACACCTTC. Translating it yields CASRQAGQGVNYGYTF. The whole variable domain, filled in from reference TRBV5-4 and TRBJ1-2, reads ETGVTQSPTHLIKTRGQQVTLRCSSQSGHNTVSWYQQALGQGPQFIFQYYREEENGRGNFPPRFSGLQFPNYSSELNVNALELDDSALYLCASRQAGQGVNYGYTFGSGTRLTVV.

V usage is TRBV30 and J usage is TRBJ1-5, with D maybe TRBD1 (5 bases). This CDR3 spans 14 amino acids. Germline V gene sequence: CDR1 GTSNPN, CDR2 SVGIG (reference sequence). The V end lost 4 bases, the J end lost 2 bases, and 12 bases lay between the germline ends. CDR3 in DNA: TGTGCCTGGAATCCCGGAGGGGGCAATCAGCCCCAGCATTTT. Protein product: CAWNPGGGNQPQHF.

The chain joins TRBV30 to TRBJ2-7; TRBD1 matches 7 bases. Germline CDR1 GTSNPN, CDR2 SVGIG (reference sequence). The length of the CDR3 is 12 residues. The V segment lost 8 bases and the J segment 5 bases; nucleotides outside the gene matches: 9. Here the CDR3 reads CASYRGRNEQYF. In DNA form, the CDR3 reads TGTGCCAGTTACAGGGGCAGGAACGAGCAGTACTTC.

The J gene is TRBJ2-7, the V gene TRBV28; a possible D gene is TRBD1 (6 bases). The CDR3 is made up of 14 amino acids. CDR1 and CDR2 (germline): MDHEN, SYDVKM. Trimming took 6 bases from V and 1 from J, leaving 13 bases between them. CDR3 amino acids: CASSRQTGSYEQYF. CDR3 bases: TGTGCCAGCAGCCGACAAACAGGGTCCTACGAGCAGTACTTC.

The rearrangement links TRBV5-1 to TRBJ2-7; TRBD1 agrees at 9 bases. Germline CDR1 reads SGHRS; CDR2 reads YFSETQ. The J segment lost 1 base and the V segment lost 7 bases, leaving 6 bases of the junction unmatched. CDR3 size: 14 residues. CDR3 DNA sequence: TGCGCCAGCGTACCCGGGACAGGGTCCTACGAGCAGTACTTC. Residues: CASVPGTGSYEQYF. Supplemented by reference TRBV5-1 and TRBJ2-7, the full variable domain reads KAGVTQTPRYLIKTRGQQVTLSCSPISGHRSVSWYQQTPGQGLQFLFEYFSETQRNKGNFPGRFSGRQFSNSRSEMNVSTLELGDSALYLCASVPGTGSYEQYFGPGTRLTVT.